The next 10 T cell receptor beta chains were all read from a single sample in a study of T cell repertoires in ileal Crohn's disease. Time point denoted: neoterminal ileum biopsy at postoperative endoscopy, about 6 months after surgery. Some clones are missing from TCRdb's copy, which holds only in-frame ones; the method was immunoSEQ multiplex PCR. Of more than 50,000 clones listed, 85% to 90% are singletons. Input material: ileal tissue. All receptors come from an adult with Crohn's disease.

Remarks on this clone: The junction shows a germline mismatch at one end, possibly a read error. The chain carries TRBV6-5 and TRBJ2-1; 14 positions match TRBD2. Germline loops: CDR1 MNHEY, CDR2 SVGAGI. The CDR3 runs to 15 residues. DNA for the CDR3: TGTGCCAGCAGGCCCGGACTAGCGGGGGGATCGAGCAGTATCTTC. This codes for CASRPGLAGGSSSIF.

The V call is TRBV6-1, the J call TRBJ2-1; D is possibly TRBD2 (5 bases). V lost 6 bases and J lost 7, with 7 bases in between. This CDR3 is 11 amino acids long. Germline V gives CDR1 MNHNS, CDR2 SASEGT. CDR3 sequence reads: CASRLGNEQFF. CDR3 nucleotides: TGTGCCAGCAGACTAGGGAATGAGCAGTTCTTC.

This chain joins TRBV7-8 and TRBJ1-2; the D gene is possibly TRBD1 (6 bases). The CDR3 length is 16 residues. The V gene's germline CDR1 is SGHVS and CDR2 FQNEAQ. Trimming took off 2 bases at V and 6 bases at J, with 19 bases between the two ends. The CDR3 sequence is CASSLFTQGLKNGYTF. CDR3 in DNA: TGTGCCAGCAGCTTATTCACACAGGGCCTGAAGAATGGCTACACCTTC.

V gene TRBV10-3 combines with J gene TRBJ2-5, with 9 bases matching TRBD2. V dropped 6 bases and J dropped 6; count of bases not matched to a gene: 17. Germline CDR1 reads ENHRY; CDR2 reads SYGVKD. CDR3 length equals 17 residues. The CDR3 DNA follows: TGTGCCATCAGCCAAAACCAATTAGCGGGAGAAGGGAAGACCCAGTACTTC. Amino acids: CAISQNQLAGEGKTQYF.

This chain links TRBV11-2 with TRBJ2-7; 7 bases match TRBD2. J lost 7 bases, V lost 7 bases, and 13 bases had no gene match. There are 14 residues in the CDR3. Germline V gives CDR1 SGHAT, CDR2 FQNNGV. The CDR3 DNA reads TGTGCCAGCAAGGGCTTGGGGAGGGTGGGTGAGCAGTACTTC. Translated, it gives CASKGLGRVGEQYF.

This rearrangement joins TRBV7-6 to TRBJ1-2; D gene uncertain. V gave up 7 bases and J gave up 2 bases, with 20 bases separating them. CDR1 and CDR2 from the germline V gene are SGHVS and FNYEAQ. This CDR3 spans 16 amino acids. CDR3 nucleotides: TGTGCCAGCACCCCGGAGGTCCAGTCCTTCAACTATGGCTACACCTTC. This sequence encodes CASTPEVQSFNYGYTF.

V is TRBV9 and J is TRBJ2-2; TRBD2 matches at 9 bases. V shed 4 bases and J 8 bases; nucleotides not matched to a gene: 6. This CDR3 has 14 residues. Germline CDR1 SGDLS, CDR2 YYNGEE. CDR3 DNA: TGTGCCAGCAGCAAGACTAGCGGAGGGGGGGAGCTGTTTTTT. Translated, it gives CASSKTSGGGELFF.

The chain employs TRBV29-1 and TRBJ1-1, with 7 positions matching TRBD1. Germline V gives CDR1 SQVTM, CDR2 ANQGSEA. The CDR3 has 14 amino acids. The V segment lost 0 bases and the J segment 4 bases; nucleotides outside the gene matches: 5. The chain's CDR3 is CSVEETGPGTEAFF. CDR3 bases: TGCAGCGTTGAAGAGACAGGGCCGGGCACTGAAGCTTTCTTT.

The J gene is TRBJ2-3, the V gene TRBV29-1; 7 bases are shared with TRBD2. CDR1 is SQVTM and CDR2 is ANQGSEA in the germline V gene. Unmatched junction bases numbered 7, after V lost 7 bases and J lost 0 bases. The CDR3 extends over 14 amino acids. The chain's CDR3 is CSADLAASTDTQYF. The CDR3 nucleotides are TGCAGCGCCGATCTAGCGGCCAGCACAGATACGCAGTATTTT.

This clone was seen once. The rearrangement links TRBV9 to TRBJ1-3; D might be TRBD1 (6 bases). The CDR3 spans 14 residues. The germline gives CDR1 SGDLS, CDR2 YYNGEE. V lost 5 bases and J lost 4, with 13 bases in between. For the CDR3, the DNA is TGTGCCAGCAGTATAGAGGGGACAGGAAACACCATATATTTT. It encodes CASSIEGTGNTIYF. Supplemented by reference TRBV9 and TRBJ1-3, the full variable domain reads DSGVTQTPKHLITATGQRVTLRCSPRSGDLSVYWYQQSLDQGLQFLIQYYNGEERAKGNILERFSAQQFPDLHSELNLSSLELGDSALYFCASSIEGTGNTIYFGEGSWLTVV.